The source of this T cell receptor beta chain is a study of T cells in Graves' hyperthyroidism and ophthalmopathy. Findings and caveats of the study: In blood, most of the thyroid clonotypes expanded above 0.001 were also present.

Amplification yielded TCR beta CDR3 regions, with RNA transcripts as the source. RT-PCR in the first round (using the HTBI primer set) targeted the TCR CDR3. TCRdb itself ran the multiplex PCR reads through MiXCR, one entry per CDR3 protein. In the table there are fewer than 250,000 distinct CDR3 sequences, 16% of which are singletons. This clonotype appeared a few times. The antigen remains unidentified. There are 16 residues in the CDR3. Germline CDR1 is LNHNV and CDR2 is YYDKDF (reference sequence). V lost 5 bases to trimming and J lost 7 bases; unmatched junction nucleotides: 13. Enrolled ophthalmopathy patients presented with a Clinical Activity Score of at least 3, a NOSPECS grade of at least 4, and disease duration under 3 months. Uncontrolled infections, other autoimmune diseases, pregnancy or lactation led to exclusion of patients. The diagnoses drew upon clinical symptoms, serum thyroxine and TRAb, thyroid ultrasound and orbital computed tomography.

The specimen sequenced was blood. This TCR was sampled from a woman aged 18-35 years with Graves' ophthalmopathy. This chain joins TRBV15 and TRBJ1-5; TRBD1 matches at 8 bases. CDR3 bases: TGTGCCACCAGCGCTCGAAAGACAGGGGTTGGACAGCCCCAGCATTTT. Residues: CATSARKTGVGQPQHF.